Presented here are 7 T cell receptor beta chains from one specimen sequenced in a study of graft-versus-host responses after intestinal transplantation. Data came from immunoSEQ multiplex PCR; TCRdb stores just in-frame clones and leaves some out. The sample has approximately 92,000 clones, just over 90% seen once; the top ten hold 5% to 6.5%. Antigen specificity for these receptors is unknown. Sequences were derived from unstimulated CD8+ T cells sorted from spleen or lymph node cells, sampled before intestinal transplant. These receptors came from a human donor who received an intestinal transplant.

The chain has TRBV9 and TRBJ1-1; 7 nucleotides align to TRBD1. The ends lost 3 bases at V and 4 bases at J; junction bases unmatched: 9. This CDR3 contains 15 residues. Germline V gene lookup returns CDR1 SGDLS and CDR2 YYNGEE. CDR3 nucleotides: TGTGCCAGCAGCGAGGACCCAGGGGGTATCACTGAAGCTTTCTTT. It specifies CASSEDPGGITEAFF.

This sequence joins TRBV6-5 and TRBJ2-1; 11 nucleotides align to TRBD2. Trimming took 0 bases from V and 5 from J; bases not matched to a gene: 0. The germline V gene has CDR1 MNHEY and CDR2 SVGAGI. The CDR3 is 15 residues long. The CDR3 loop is CASSYSTSGDNEQFF. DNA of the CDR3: TGTGCCAGCAGTTACTCGACTAGCGGGGACAATGAGCAGTTCTTC.

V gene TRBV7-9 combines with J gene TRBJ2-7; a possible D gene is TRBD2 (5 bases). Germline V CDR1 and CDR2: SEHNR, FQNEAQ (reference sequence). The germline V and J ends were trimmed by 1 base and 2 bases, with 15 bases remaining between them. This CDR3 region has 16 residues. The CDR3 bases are TGTGCCAGCAGCTTAGTGGGCGGGCTTACCCCCTACGAGCAGTACTTC. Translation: CASSLVGGLTPYEQYF.

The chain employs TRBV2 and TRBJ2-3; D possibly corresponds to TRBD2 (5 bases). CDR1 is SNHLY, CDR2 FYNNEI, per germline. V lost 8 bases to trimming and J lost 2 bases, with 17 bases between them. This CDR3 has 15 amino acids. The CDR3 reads CASATSWFFTDTQYF. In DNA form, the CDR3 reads TGTGCCAGCGCCACTAGTTGGTTTTTCACAGATACGCAGTATTTT.

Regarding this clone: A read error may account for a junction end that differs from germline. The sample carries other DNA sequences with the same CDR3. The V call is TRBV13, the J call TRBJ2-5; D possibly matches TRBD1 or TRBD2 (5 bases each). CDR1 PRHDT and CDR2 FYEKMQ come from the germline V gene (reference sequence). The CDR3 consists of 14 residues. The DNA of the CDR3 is TGCGCCAGCAGCTTGGGGCAGGGACGGGAGACCCAGTACTTC. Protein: CASSLGQGRETQYF.

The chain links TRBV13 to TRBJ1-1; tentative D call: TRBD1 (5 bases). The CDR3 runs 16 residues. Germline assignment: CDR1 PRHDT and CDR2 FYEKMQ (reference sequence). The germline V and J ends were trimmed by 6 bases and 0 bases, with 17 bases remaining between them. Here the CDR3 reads CASSSVEMGVNTEAFF. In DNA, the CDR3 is TGTGCCAGCAGTAGCGTTGAAATGGGGGTGAACACTGAAGCTTTCTTT.

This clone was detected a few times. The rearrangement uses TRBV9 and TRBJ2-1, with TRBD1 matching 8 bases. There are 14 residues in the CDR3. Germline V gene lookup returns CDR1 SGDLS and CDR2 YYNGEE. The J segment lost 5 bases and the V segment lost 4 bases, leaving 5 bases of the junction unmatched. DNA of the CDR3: TGTGCCAGCAGCCTCCGACAGGGGAACAATGAGCAGTTCTTC. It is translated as CASSLRQGNNEQFF.